The 8 T cell receptor beta chains reported below all come from one sample, sequenced in a study of blood T cell repertoires in COVID-19. Clones were read by immunoSEQ multiplex PCR, and TCRdb kept only the in-frame ones, dropping some. The sample yields 140,000 or so clones, 75% to 90% seen once. What was sequenced was peripheral blood. These receptors originate from a man in his 70s who had recovered from COVID-19.

The chain uses TRBV7-9 and TRBJ2-5; 12 bases align to TRBD2. The germline CDR1 and CDR2 sequences are SEHNR and FQNEAQ (reference sequence). V gave up 4 bases and J gave up 5 bases; unmatched junction bases: 14. CDR3 length: 18 residues. As DNA, the CDR3 is TGTGCCAGCAGCTCTGGACTAGCGGGGTTCAGAGGACGGGAGACCCAGTACTTC. This encodes CASSSGLAGFRGRETQYF.

The chain links TRBV15 to TRBJ2-5; 8 bases match TRBD1. The junction had 10 bases not matched to a gene; V was cut back by 5 bases and J by 2 bases. CDR3 length: 16 residues. Per the germline V gene, CDR1 is LNHNV and CDR2 is YYDKDF (reference sequence). The DNA for the CDR3 is TGTGCCACCAGCGTTGGGACAGGCACCGTACAAGAGACCCAGTACTTC. It yields the protein CATSVGTGTVQETQYF.

Concerning this clone: The sample has other DNA sequences that encode this CDR3 too. The chain carries TRBV6-5 and TRBJ1-1; 7 bases map to TRBD1. Trimming removed 5 bases from V and 5 bases from J; junction bases left unmatched: 5. The CDR3 loop spans 13 amino acids. Germline values: CDR1 MNHEY, CDR2 SVGAGI. The CDR3 loop reads CASSRQGWTEAFF. As DNA, the CDR3 is TGTGCCAGCAGTCGACAGGGATGGACTGAAGCTTTCTTT.

The gene calls are TRBV30 and TRBJ1-4, with a weak D call TRBD1 (6 bases). Germline values: CDR1 GTSNPN, CDR2 SVGIG (reference sequence). The V and J ends lost 0 bases and 7 bases respectively, with 9 bases between them. This CDR3 is built from 13 residues. The CDR3: CAWSVDSFEKLFF. In DNA, the CDR3 is TGTGCCTGGAGTGTGGACAGTTTTGAAAAACTGTTTTTT.

The chain has TRBV14 and TRBJ2-7; 7 nucleotides line up with TRBD2. Germline V gene lookup returns CDR1 SGHDN and CDR2 FVKESK. Germline trimming cut 0 bases from V and 4 bases from J; bases unmatched to any gene: 6. The CDR3 has 15 amino acids. The CDR3 nucleotides are TGTGCCAGCAGCCAAGAAGGGAGGGGAACTTACGAGCAGTACTTC. Protein product: CASSQEGRGTYEQYF.

V and J are TRBV19 and TRBJ2-1, with D perhaps matching TRBD2 (6 bases). Germline values: CDR1 LNHDA, CDR2 SQIVND (reference sequence). V dropped 5 bases and J dropped 0 bases, with 14 bases sitting between them. The CDR3 totals 16 residues. The CDR3 region is CASSAGDSVSYNEQFF. The CDR3 region has the DNA TGTGCCAGTAGTGCTGGGGACTCCGTCTCCTACAATGAGCAGTTCTTC. Full variable domain (outside the CDR3, taken from reference TRBV19 and TRBJ2-1): DGGITQSPKYLFRKEGQNVTLSCEQNLNHDAMYWYRQDPGQGLRLIYYSQIVNDFQKGDIAEGYSVSREKKESFPLTVTSAQKNPTAFYLCASSAGDSVSYNEQFFGPGTRLTVL.

V gene TRBV19 combines with J gene TRBJ2-2; 9 bases agree with TRBD2. The junction had 6 bases not matched to a gene; V was cut back by 7 bases and J by 0 bases. CDR3 length equals 16 residues. The germline V gene has CDR1 LNHDA and CDR2 SQIVND (reference sequence). The CDR3 sequence is CASNPSGIANTGELFF. The CDR3 DNA is TGTGCCAGTAACCCTAGCGGGATCGCGAACACCGGGGAGCTGTTTTTT.

This clone was seen ten or more times. The sample contains more than one DNA sequence encoding this CDR3. V is TRBV7-9 and J is TRBJ1-3, with D unclear. CDR1 and CDR2 from the germline V gene are SEHNR and FQNEAQ (reference sequence). The length of the CDR3 is 14 residues. Trimming removed 4 bases from V and 0 bases from J, with 7 bases in between. CDR3 amino acids: CASSSTSSGNTIYF. In nucleotides, the CDR3 is TGTGCCAGCAGCTCAACGAGCTCTGGAAACACCATATATTTT.